These T cell receptor beta chains were read from a single sample in a study of cytomegalovirus exposure and HLA in healthy donors. Method: immunoSEQ multiplex PCR; TCRdb's copy keeps in-frame clones and lacks some. The sample includes 100,000 to 150,000 clones, about 81% of them seen just once. What was sequenced was PBMCs. All receptors derive from a woman aged 40 to 49 in good health and CMV-seropositive. CDR3s include the opening cysteine and the closing phenylalanine or tryptophan. A D gene is named only where the DNA matches it firmly. Only part of the rows carry a size: once, few, many, or a class if the clone is expanded.

CDR3 DNA: TGTGCCAGCACGAAGACTAGCGGGAGGGGGTACAATGAGCAGTTCTTC
CDR3 protein: CASTKTSGRGYNEQFF
J gene: TRBJ2-1
clone size: -
V gene: TRBV25-1
D gene: TRBD2

CDR3 DNA: TGTGCCAGCAGTCTTCAACAGGGAAGAGAGACCCAGTACTTC
CDR3 protein: CASSLQQGRETQYF
J gene: TRBJ2-5
clone size: -
V gene: TRBV28
D gene: -

CDR3 DNA: TGTGCCAGCAGCCAAGATGGGGGGGGAGAGACCCAGTACTTC
CDR3 protein: CASSQDGGGETQYF
J gene: TRBJ2-5
clone size: few
V gene: TRBV4-2
D gene: TRBD2

CDR3 DNA: TGCGCCAGCAGAAAGGAACCGGGACAGGGAGAAAAACTGTTTTTT
CDR3 protein: CASRKEPGQGEKLFF
J gene: TRBJ1-4
clone size: -
V gene: TRBV5-1
D gene: TRBD1

CDR3 DNA: TGTGCCAGCAGCGTCGTCCCGGGGGACCAAGAGACCCAGTACTTC
CDR3 protein: CASSVVPGDQETQYF
J gene: TRBJ2-5
clone size: -
V gene: TRBV9
D gene: -

CDR3 DNA: TGTGCCATCAGGGGAGGTGTGGGACTCCAAGAGACCCAGTACTTC
CDR3 protein: CAIRGGVGLQETQYF
J gene: TRBJ2-5
clone size: few
V gene: TRBV10-3
D gene: -

CDR3 DNA: TGTGCCAGCAGCCCCCAGATCGGACAGTCCGAGCAGTACTTC
CDR3 protein: CASSPQIGQSEQYF
J gene: TRBJ2-7
clone size: -
V gene: TRBV7-6
D gene: -

CDR3 DNA: TGCGCCAGCAGCCCGTTAGGGACTAGCGGGGTTGGAGATACGCAGTATTTT
CDR3 protein: CASSPLGTSGVGDTQYF
J gene: TRBJ2-3
clone size: -
V gene: TRBV5-1
D gene: TRBD2

CDR3 DNA: TGTGCCAGCAGTGAACAGGCGGGCGCGTCTTCACCCCTCCACTTT
CDR3 protein: CASSEQAGASSPLHF
J gene: TRBJ1-6
clone size: -
V gene: TRBV2
D gene: -

CDR3 DNA: TGTGCCAGCAGGGGTTTTGCGGGGGGGCAGCAAGAGACCCAGTACTTC
CDR3 protein: CASRGFAGGQQETQYF
J gene: TRBJ2-5
clone size: -
V gene: TRBV27
D gene: TRBD2

CDR3 DNA: TGCGCCAGCAGCCGGGGGCTAGCGGGGGAAGAGACCCAGTACTTC
CDR3 protein: CASSRGLAGEETQYF
J gene: TRBJ2-5
clone size: -
V gene: TRBV5-1
D gene: TRBD2

CDR3 DNA: TGTGCCAGCAGCGCCCCCAGTCGCATCCAGGGCAGTAATGAGCAGTTCTTC
CDR3 protein: CASSAPSRIQGSNEQFF
J gene: TRBJ2-1
clone size: -
V gene: TRBV5-4
D gene: -

CDR3 DNA: TGTGCCAGCAGCGTCCGGACTAGCGGACAATGGGAGCAGTACTTC
CDR3 protein: CASSVRTSGQWEQYF
J gene: TRBJ2-7
clone size: -
V gene: TRBV7-9
D gene: TRBD2

CDR3 DNA: TGTGCCAGCAGTGAAGGCAGGGGGGAGTGGTATGGCTACACCTTC
CDR3 protein: CASSEGRGEWYGYTF
J gene: TRBJ1-2
clone size: -
V gene: TRBV6-1
D gene: TRBD1

CDR3 DNA: TGTGCCAGCAGCTCCGGGACAATTAGCAGAGAGCAGTACTTC
CDR3 protein: CASSSGTISREQYF
J gene: TRBJ2-7
clone size: -
V gene: TRBV6-5
D gene: -

CDR3 DNA: TGTGCCAGCAGCCCCAGGGGAAACACTGAAGCTTTCTTT
CDR3 protein: CASSPRGNTEAFF
J gene: TRBJ1-1
clone size: -
V gene: TRBV5-4
D gene: -

CDR3 DNA: TGTGCCAGCAGTTCCACAGGGCTAGCGGGGGTCACAGATACGCAGTATTTT
CDR3 protein: CASSSTGLAGVTDTQYF
J gene: TRBJ2-3
clone size: -
V gene: TRBV7-8
D gene: TRBD2

CDR3 DNA: TGTGCCAGCAGTTTATACAGGGCCAAGAACACTGAAGCTTTCTTT
CDR3 protein: CASSLYRAKNTEAFF
J gene: TRBJ1-1
clone size: -
V gene: TRBV27
D gene: -

CDR3 DNA: TGTGCCAGCAGCTTCGGAGGATCCTACGAGCAGTACTTC
CDR3 protein: CASSFGGSYEQYF
J gene: TRBJ2-7
clone size: -
V gene: TRBV11-2
D gene: -

CDR3 DNA: TGTGCCAGCAGCGCAACAGGGATTGACACTGAAGCTTTCTTT
CDR3 protein: CASSATGIDTEAFF
J gene: TRBJ1-1
clone size: -
V gene: TRBV9
D gene: -

CDR3 DNA: TGCGCCAGCAGCCGCGGACAGGCAGAGAGCTCTGGAAACACCATATATTTT
CDR3 protein: CASSRGQAESSGNTIYF
J gene: TRBJ1-3
clone size: -
V gene: TRBV5-1
D gene: TRBD1

CDR3 DNA: TGTGCCAGCAGCTTAGACGGGGGGGCGGGCACAGATACGCAGTATTTT
CDR3 protein: CASSLDGGAGTDTQYF
J gene: TRBJ2-3
clone size: -
V gene: TRBV7-9
D gene: TRBD2

CDR3 DNA: TGTGCCAGCAGCGGGAGTGGTTCGGCAATAGCGGGAGACAATGAGCAGTTCTTC
CDR3 protein: CASSGSGSAIAGDNEQFF
J gene: TRBJ2-1
clone size: -
V gene: TRBV9
D gene: TRBD2

CDR3 DNA: TGTGCCAGTAGTGTCTCGACTAGCGGGAGGGCAACGGGGACCGGGGAGCTGTTTTTT
CDR3 protein: CASSVSTSGRATGTGELFF
J gene: TRBJ2-2
clone size: once
V gene: TRBV19
D gene: TRBD2

CDR3 DNA: TGTGCCAGCAGCTGGGGACAGGGGGGCGGCTACACCTTC
CDR3 protein: CASSWGQGGGYTF
J gene: TRBJ1-2
clone size: -
V gene: TRBV5-5
D gene: TRBD1

CDR3 DNA: TGTGCCATCGGGGGGGGACAGGGCTTAGCAGATACGCAGTATTTT
CDR3 protein: CAIGGGQGLADTQYF
J gene: TRBJ2-3
clone size: -
V gene: TRBV10-3
D gene: TRBD1

CDR3 DNA: TGTGCCAGCAGCTTAGTTCCGGGACTAGCCCTTAGCACCGGGGAGCTGTTTTTT
CDR3 protein: CASSLVPGLALSTGELFF
J gene: TRBJ2-2
clone size: -
V gene: TRBV13
D gene: TRBD2

CDR3 DNA: TGTGCCAGCAGCTTAGACTCCCAAGAGACCCAGTACTTC
CDR3 protein: CASSLDSQETQYF
J gene: TRBJ2-5
clone size: -
V gene: TRBV7-3
D gene: -

CDR3 DNA: TGCGCCAGCAGCTTCTTCCCGGGCACAGATACGCAGTATTTT
CDR3 protein: CASSFFPGTDTQYF
J gene: TRBJ2-3
clone size: -
V gene: TRBV5-1
D gene: -

CDR3 DNA: TGTGCCATCAGTGAAGGGGGGGTATTAGCTTCACCCCTCCACTTT
CDR3 protein: CAISEGGVLASPLHF
J gene: TRBJ1-6
clone size: -
V gene: TRBV10-3
D gene: -

CDR3 DNA: TGCGCCAGCAGCCCGGGGGTAAGGGGTGAAAAACTGTTTTTT
CDR3 protein: CASSPGVRGEKLFF
J gene: TRBJ1-4
clone size: -
V gene: TRBV5-1
D gene: -

CDR3 DNA: TGCGCCAGCAGCTTCTCAGGGGCTGACCAGCCCCAGCATTTT
CDR3 protein: CASSFSGADQPQHF
J gene: TRBJ1-5
clone size: -
V gene: TRBV5-1
D gene: -

CDR3 DNA: TGTGCCAGTAAGGGGGCTCCAGAGAACACCGGGGAGCTGTTTTTT
CDR3 protein: CASKGAPENTGELFF
J gene: TRBJ2-2
clone size: -
V gene: TRBV19
D gene: TRBD1

CDR3 DNA: TGTGCCATCAGTGGGAGGACCGGTTACAATGAGCAGTTCTTC
CDR3 protein: CAISGRTGYNEQFF
J gene: TRBJ2-1
clone size: once
V gene: TRBV10-3
D gene: -

CDR3 DNA: TGTGCCAGCACCATAGGGGGAATTTGGTATGGCTACACCTTC
CDR3 protein: CASTIGGIWYGYTF
J gene: TRBJ1-2
clone size: few
V gene: TRBV5-4
D gene: -

CDR3 DNA: TGTGCCAGCAGTTTCCCAGGGCCCTATGGCTACACCTTC
CDR3 protein: CASSFPGPYGYTF
J gene: TRBJ1-2
clone size: -
V gene: TRBV28
D gene: -

CDR3 DNA: TGTGCCAGCAGCGACCGGGCGGGAGAACACAATGAGCAGTTCTTC
CDR3 protein: CASSDRAGEHNEQFF
J gene: TRBJ2-1
clone size: -
V gene: TRBV6-5
D gene: TRBD2

CDR3 DNA: TGTGCCAGTAGTATCGAGCGGGAGATGAGGGTCGGCGAGCAGTACTTC
CDR3 protein: CASSIEREMRVGEQYF
J gene: TRBJ2-7
clone size: many
V gene: TRBV19
D gene: TRBD2

CDR3 DNA: TGTGCCACCCAGAGAGGGGGGGACTACAATGAGCAGTTCTTC
CDR3 protein: CATQRGGDYNEQFF
J gene: TRBJ2-1
clone size: -
V gene: TRBV2
D gene: -

CDR3 DNA: TGTGCCAGCGCCGGGATGAACACTGAAGCTTTCTTT
CDR3 protein: CASAGMNTEAFF
J gene: TRBJ1-1
clone size: -
V gene: TRBV9
D gene: -

CDR3 DNA: TGTGCCAGCAGTCCGGTTCGGGGAGAGACCCAGTACTTC
CDR3 protein: CASSPVRGETQYF
J gene: TRBJ2-5
clone size: -
V gene: TRBV5-4
D gene: -

CDR3 DNA: TGCGCCAGCAGCTTGGCGGCAGGGTCAGATACGCAGTATTTT
CDR3 protein: CASSLAAGSDTQYF
J gene: TRBJ2-3
clone size: -
V gene: TRBV5-1
D gene: -

CDR3 DNA: TGCGCCAGCAGTCGTGAAGGACTAGCGGGAGAAGGGGTATGGCCCGGGGAGCTGTTTTTT
CDR3 protein: CASSREGLAGEGVWPGELFF
J gene: TRBJ2-2
clone size: few
V gene: TRBV10-1
D gene: TRBD2

CDR3 DNA: TGTGCCAGCAGTTCACCTTTTACGGGACAGGACTACGAGCAGTACTTC
CDR3 protein: CASSSPFTGQDYEQYF
J gene: TRBJ2-7
clone size: -
V gene: TRBV28
D gene: TRBD1

CDR3 DNA: TGTGCCAGCAGCGTCGGACAGGGGGCTTTCTACGAGCAGTACTTC
CDR3 protein: CASSVGQGAFYEQYF
J gene: TRBJ2-7
clone size: -
V gene: TRBV7-2
D gene: TRBD1